The 25 T cell receptor beta chains in this list originate from one sample, sequenced in a study of T-cell memory formation after mild COVID-19. TCRdb re-analysed the 5' RACE reads in MiXCR, keeping a single row per CDR3 protein. The sample contains hundreds of thousands of distinct CDR3 sequences, about a sixth of which appear only once. Sequenced input: PBMCs or a T cell subset sorted from them (not recorded which). The receptors here all came from a man younger than 35 who had mild COVID-19 (a few samples of this study predate the infection). Cell type and time point are not known.

There are a few counts of this clonotype. V and J are TRBV7-2 and TRBJ2-5, with TRBD2 identical over 12 bases. CDR1 SGHTA and CDR2 FQGNSA come from the germline V gene. The CDR3 is made up of 16 amino acids. V lost 2 bases to trimming and J lost 1 base; unmatched junction nucleotides: 2. The CDR3 DNA reads as TGTGCCAGCAGCTTAACTAGCGGGGGGCCCCAAGAGACCCAGTACTTC. This translates into CASSLTSGGPQETQYF. Complete variable domain (other parts from reference TRBV7-2 and TRBJ2-5): GAGVSQSPSNKVTEKGKDVELRCDPISGHTALYWYRQSLGQGLEFLIYFQGNSAPDKSGLPSDRFSAERTGGSVSTLTIQRTQQEDSAVYLCASSLTSGGPQETQYFGPGTRLLVL.

The rearrangement uses TRBV5-1 and TRBJ2-1, with 13 nucleotides matching TRBD2. The CDR3 is made up of 16 amino acids. Germline-derived CDR1 and CDR2 are SGHRS and YFSETQ. After removal of 4 bases from V and 8 bases from J, the junction contained 9 bases not matched to a gene. The CDR3 DNA reads as TGCGCCAGCAGCCCCCGACTAGCGGGGGGTAAGGATGAGCAGTTCTTC. Translated: CASSPRLAGGKDEQFF.

The chain links TRBV10-3 to TRBJ1-5; D is undetermined. CDR1 ENHRY and CDR2 SYGVKD come from the germline V gene. The CDR3 totals 13 residues. V shed 9 bases and J shed 3 bases, with 12 bases lying between them. The CDR3 region has the DNA TGTGCCATTGGGAAAGGGTTCAATCAGCCCCAGCATTTT. Its translation: CAIGKGFNQPQHF.

This rearrangement joins TRBV12-3 or TRBV12-4 to TRBJ1-3; D is uncertain. V was pared by 5 bases and J by 1 base, with 9 bases between. CDR3 length equals 14 residues. CDR3 sequence: CASSDAHSGNTIYF. The DNA of the CDR3 is TGTGCCAGCAGTGATGCCCATTCTGGAAACACCATATATTTT.

The chain couples TRBV28 to TRBJ2-3; D possibly corresponds to TRBD1 (8 bases). This CDR3 has 14 residues. Trimming left V 7 bases short and J 1 base short, with 12 bases between. CDR1 MDHEN and CDR2 SYDVKM come from the germline V gene. CDR3 DNA: TGTGCCAGCACCACAGGGGGGGGCACAGATACGCAGTATTTT. It translates to CASTTGGGTDTQYF. The full variable domain, in which reference TRBV28 and TRBJ2-3 provide the parts outside the CDR3, is DVKVTQSSRYLVKRTGEKVFLECVQDMDHENMFWYRQDPGLGLRLIYFSYDVKMKEKGDIPEGYSVSREKKERFSLILESASTNQTSMYLCASTTGGGTDTQYFGPGTRLTVL.

This clonotype showed up just a few times. The V and J genes are TRBV20-1 and TRBJ2-3, with D possibly TRBD2 on 8 matching bases. The CDR3 extends over 14 amino acids. The germline CDR1 and CDR2 sequences are DFQATT and SNEGSKA (reference sequence). V shed 1 base and J shed 11 bases, with 19 bases lying between them. The CDR3 loop is CSARAGGGLYVQYF. The CDR3 nucleotides are TGCAGTGCTAGAGCGGGAGGGGGCTTATACGTGCAGTATTTT.

This chain connects TRBV5-5 to TRBJ1-1, with a weak D call TRBD1 (5 bases). The V gene's germline CDR1 is SGHKS and CDR2 YYEKEE (reference sequence). This CDR3 has 14 residues. The V end was cut by 2 bases, the J end by 6 bases, with 14 bases between. CDR3 nucleotide sequence: TGTGCCAGCAGCTTAGCCAGGGTATACGCTGAAGCTTTCTTT. Protein product: CASSLARVYAEAFF.

CDR3 nucleotides: TGTGCCAGCAGTTCGACATATCCCGGAAACACCATATATTTT. This gives the protein CASSSTYPGNTIYF. The chain combines TRBV12-3 or TRBV12-4 with TRBJ1-3; unclear D gene. The CDR3 has 14 residues. V dropped 4 bases and J dropped 4 bases, with 11 bases sitting between them.

This chain uses TRBV5-4 with TRBJ2-1, with 8 nucleotides matching TRBD2. The CDR3 covers 15 residues. Germline V gives CDR1 SGHNT, CDR2 YYREEE (reference sequence). The trim removed 1 base at V and 6 bases at J, leaving 6 bases unmatched. CDR3 sequence reads: CASSLIAGQSNEQFF. Here the CDR3 DNA reads TGTGCCAGCAGCTTGATAGCGGGGCAGTCCAATGAGCAGTTCTTC. Full variable domain (missing parts from reference TRBV5-4 and TRBJ2-1): ETGVTQSPTHLIKTRGQQVTLRCSSQSGHNTVSWYQQALGQGPQFIFQYYREEENGRGNFPPRFSGLQFPNYSSELNVNALELDDSALYLCASSLIAGQSNEQFFGPGTRLTVL.

The CDR3 reads CASRWTGAGGYTF. The CDR3, as DNA: TGTGCCAGCAGATGGACAGGGGCGGGTGGCTACACCTTC. The gene calls are TRBV12-3 or TRBV12-4 and TRBJ1-2, with 9 bases lining up with TRBD1. V trimming: 6 bases; J trimming: 7 bases; junction bases outside the gene matches: 6. CDR3 size: 13 residues.

This clonotype was detected only a few times. This chain uses TRBV29-1 with TRBJ1-5; D gene uncertain. This CDR3 is built from 13 residues. Trimming removed 3 bases from V and 4 bases from J, with 10 bases in between. Germline lookup yields CDR1 SQVTM and CDR2 ANQGSEA. The CDR3 loop reads CSVENERNQPQHF. The CDR3 coding sequence is TGCAGCGTTGAGAATGAGAGAAATCAGCCCCAGCATTTT.

The chain employs TRBV9 and TRBJ2-1, with TRBD1 as a possible D gene (6 bases). Per germline, CDR1 SGDLS and CDR2 YYNGEE. The CDR3 covers 15 residues. The germline V and J ends were trimmed by 4 bases and 0 bases, with 11 bases remaining between them. The CDR3 reads CASSPTQGSYNEQFF. CDR3 DNA: TGTGCCAGCAGCCCCACACAGGGCTCCTACAATGAGCAGTTCTTC.

The chain recombines TRBV2 with TRBJ2-4, with TRBD2 matching over 12 bases. Trimming at V came to 6 bases and at J to 15 bases, leaving 9 bases not matched to a gene. The germline V gene has CDR1 SNHLY and CDR2 FYNNEI. The CDR3 loop spans 13 amino acids. The CDR3 reads CASRDRLAGDRYF. CDR3 nucleotides: TGTGCCAGCAGGGACCGACTAGCGGGGGACAGGTACTTC.

This clonotype was seen a handful of times. This chain links TRBV10-3 with TRBJ1-2, with D tentatively TRBD1 (6 bases). The CDR3 contains 12 residues. Deletions cut 8 bases from V and 7 bases from J, with 14 bases between. The germline V gene encodes CDR1 ENHRY and CDR2 SYGVKD. CDR3 sequence: CAISPDRSGYTF. The CDR3 bases are TGTGCCATCTCACCCGACAGGTCTGGCTACACCTTC.

The table lists this clonotype with many counts. The rearrangement links TRBV15 to TRBJ2-1; 11 bases map to TRBD1. Germline V gene data show CDR1 as LNHNV and CDR2 as YYDKDF (reference sequence). V lost 6 bases and J lost 7; bases outside the gene matches: 5. The CDR3 spans 14 residues. The CDR3 bases are TGTGCCACCAGGGCCGGGACAGGGGGTAATGAGCAGTTCTTC. Translation gives CATRAGTGGNEQFF. The full variable domain, in which reference TRBV15 and TRBJ2-1 provide the parts outside the CDR3, is DAMVIQNPRYQVTQFGKPVTLSCSQTLNHNVMYWYQQKSSQAPKLLFHYYDKDFNNEADTPDNFQSRRPNTSFCFLDIRSPGLGDTAMYLCATRAGTGGNEQFFGPGTRLTVL.

This clonotype was observed a handful of times. The chain has TRBV5-1 and TRBJ2-1; tentatively, D is TRBD1 (6 bases). The CDR3 has 13 residues. Trimming removed 5 bases at V and 8 bases at J, with 14 bases between. From germline, CDR1 is SGHRS and CDR2 YFSETQ. DNA of the CDR3: TGCGCCAGCAGGGAAGGGGCAGGGGATGAGCAGTTCTTC. Encoded protein: CASREGAGDEQFF.

There are many counts of this clonotype. The junction departs from germline at one end; a sequencing error may be responsible. This rearrangement joins TRBV27 to TRBJ1-2; 12 bases are a match to TRBD1. CDR1 MNHEY and CDR2 SMNVEV come from the germline V gene (reference sequence). This CDR3 is built from 13 residues. The CDR3 bases are TGTGCCAGCAGTTTGTACGGGACAGGGGGCCTATACTTC. This translates into CASSLYGTGGLYF.

The chain carries TRBV20-1 and TRBJ1-4; 8 nucleotides align to TRBD1. CDR1 is DFQATT and CDR2 is SNEGSKA in the germline V gene (reference sequence). The CDR3 loop spans 14 amino acids. V gave up 2 bases and J gave up 5 bases; unmatched junction bases: 4. CDR3: CSARSGTGNEKLFF. The CDR3 nucleotides read TGCAGTGCTAGATCCGGGACAGGCAATGAAAAACTGTTTTTT.

The gene calls are TRBV18 and TRBJ1-1; D is perhaps TRBD1 (5 bases). Trimming shortened V by 2 bases and J by 13 bases, and 14 bases separated the two germline ends. Germline V gene data show CDR1 as KGHSH and CDR2 as LQKENI. The CDR3 has 12 amino acids. This CDR3 reads CASSPGGKEDFF. In DNA form, the CDR3 reads TGTGCCAGCTCACCAGGGGGGAAAGAGGATTTCTTT.

This clonotype was seen a few times. The V call is TRBV19, the J call TRBJ2-2; no reliable D call. Per germline, CDR1 LNHDA and CDR2 SQIVND (reference sequence). V was cut by 4 bases and J by 1 base, with 4 bases left in between. The CDR3 extends over 13 amino acids. CDR3 nucleotide sequence: TGTGCCAGTAGTACCCAGAACACCGGGGAGCTGTTTTTT. This codes for CASSTQNTGELFF.

This clonotype has at least ten counts. The chain joins TRBV7-2 to TRBJ2-2; D remains unclear. Germline CDR1 reads SGHTA; CDR2 reads FQGNSA. The CDR3 has 12 residues. Trimming stripped 1 base from V and 6 bases from J, with 3 bases between. CDR3 bases: TGTGCCAGCAGCTTAGGGGCCGGGGAGCTGTTTTTT. Protein: CASSLGAGELFF.

This clonotype was detected many times. The genes are TRBV6-1 and TRBJ1-5, with no clear D. V lost 4 bases to trimming and J lost 0 bases, with 10 bases between them. Germline assignment: CDR1 MNHNS and CDR2 SASEGT. This CDR3 is 15 amino acids long. CDR3 nucleotide sequence: TGTGCCAGCAGTGGTTCCAGTTATAGCAATCAGCCCCAGCATTTT. Translated, it gives CASSGSSYSNQPQHF.

This clonotype was detected only a few times. This chain uses TRBV7-9 with TRBJ2-2; no definite D call. This CDR3 is built from 13 residues. Trimming took off 7 bases at V and 0 bases at J, with 6 bases between the two ends. CDR1 SEHNR and CDR2 FQNEAQ come from the germline V gene (reference sequence). In DNA, the CDR3 is TGTGCCAGCACCCTACCGAACACCGGGGAGCTGTTTTTT. Translation gives CASTLPNTGELFF.

This clonotype was seen only a few times. The J gene is TRBJ2-3, the V gene TRBV5-1; 11 positions match TRBD2. The CDR3 totals 19 residues. The V gene's germline CDR1 is SGHRS and CDR2 YFSETQ. Losses at the gene ends were 1 base for V and 2 bases for J; bases not matched to a gene: 12. The CDR3 protein is CASSLQAVLAGGSTDTQYF. CDR3 nucleotides: TGCGCCAGCAGCTTGCAAGCTGTGCTAGCGGGGGGTTCCACAGATACGCAGTATTTT.

The J gene is TRBJ1-1, the V gene TRBV15, with 7 bases aligning to TRBD1. The length of the CDR3 is 16 residues. The V and J ends lost 2 bases and 0 bases, in that order; junction bases with no gene match: 6. Germline-derived CDR1 and CDR2 are LNHNV and YYDKDF (reference sequence). The CDR3 nucleotides are TGTGCCACCAGCAGACGAACAGGGGTCATGAACACTGAAGCTTTCTTT. Translated: CATSRRTGVMNTEAFF. Drawing the rest from reference TRBV15 and TRBJ1-1, the complete variable domain is DAMVIQNPRYQVTQFGKPVTLSCSQTLNHNVMYWYQQKSSQAPKLLFHYYDKDFNNEADTPDNFQSRRPNTSFCFLDIRSPGLGDTAMYLCATSRRTGVMNTEAFFGQGTRLTVV.